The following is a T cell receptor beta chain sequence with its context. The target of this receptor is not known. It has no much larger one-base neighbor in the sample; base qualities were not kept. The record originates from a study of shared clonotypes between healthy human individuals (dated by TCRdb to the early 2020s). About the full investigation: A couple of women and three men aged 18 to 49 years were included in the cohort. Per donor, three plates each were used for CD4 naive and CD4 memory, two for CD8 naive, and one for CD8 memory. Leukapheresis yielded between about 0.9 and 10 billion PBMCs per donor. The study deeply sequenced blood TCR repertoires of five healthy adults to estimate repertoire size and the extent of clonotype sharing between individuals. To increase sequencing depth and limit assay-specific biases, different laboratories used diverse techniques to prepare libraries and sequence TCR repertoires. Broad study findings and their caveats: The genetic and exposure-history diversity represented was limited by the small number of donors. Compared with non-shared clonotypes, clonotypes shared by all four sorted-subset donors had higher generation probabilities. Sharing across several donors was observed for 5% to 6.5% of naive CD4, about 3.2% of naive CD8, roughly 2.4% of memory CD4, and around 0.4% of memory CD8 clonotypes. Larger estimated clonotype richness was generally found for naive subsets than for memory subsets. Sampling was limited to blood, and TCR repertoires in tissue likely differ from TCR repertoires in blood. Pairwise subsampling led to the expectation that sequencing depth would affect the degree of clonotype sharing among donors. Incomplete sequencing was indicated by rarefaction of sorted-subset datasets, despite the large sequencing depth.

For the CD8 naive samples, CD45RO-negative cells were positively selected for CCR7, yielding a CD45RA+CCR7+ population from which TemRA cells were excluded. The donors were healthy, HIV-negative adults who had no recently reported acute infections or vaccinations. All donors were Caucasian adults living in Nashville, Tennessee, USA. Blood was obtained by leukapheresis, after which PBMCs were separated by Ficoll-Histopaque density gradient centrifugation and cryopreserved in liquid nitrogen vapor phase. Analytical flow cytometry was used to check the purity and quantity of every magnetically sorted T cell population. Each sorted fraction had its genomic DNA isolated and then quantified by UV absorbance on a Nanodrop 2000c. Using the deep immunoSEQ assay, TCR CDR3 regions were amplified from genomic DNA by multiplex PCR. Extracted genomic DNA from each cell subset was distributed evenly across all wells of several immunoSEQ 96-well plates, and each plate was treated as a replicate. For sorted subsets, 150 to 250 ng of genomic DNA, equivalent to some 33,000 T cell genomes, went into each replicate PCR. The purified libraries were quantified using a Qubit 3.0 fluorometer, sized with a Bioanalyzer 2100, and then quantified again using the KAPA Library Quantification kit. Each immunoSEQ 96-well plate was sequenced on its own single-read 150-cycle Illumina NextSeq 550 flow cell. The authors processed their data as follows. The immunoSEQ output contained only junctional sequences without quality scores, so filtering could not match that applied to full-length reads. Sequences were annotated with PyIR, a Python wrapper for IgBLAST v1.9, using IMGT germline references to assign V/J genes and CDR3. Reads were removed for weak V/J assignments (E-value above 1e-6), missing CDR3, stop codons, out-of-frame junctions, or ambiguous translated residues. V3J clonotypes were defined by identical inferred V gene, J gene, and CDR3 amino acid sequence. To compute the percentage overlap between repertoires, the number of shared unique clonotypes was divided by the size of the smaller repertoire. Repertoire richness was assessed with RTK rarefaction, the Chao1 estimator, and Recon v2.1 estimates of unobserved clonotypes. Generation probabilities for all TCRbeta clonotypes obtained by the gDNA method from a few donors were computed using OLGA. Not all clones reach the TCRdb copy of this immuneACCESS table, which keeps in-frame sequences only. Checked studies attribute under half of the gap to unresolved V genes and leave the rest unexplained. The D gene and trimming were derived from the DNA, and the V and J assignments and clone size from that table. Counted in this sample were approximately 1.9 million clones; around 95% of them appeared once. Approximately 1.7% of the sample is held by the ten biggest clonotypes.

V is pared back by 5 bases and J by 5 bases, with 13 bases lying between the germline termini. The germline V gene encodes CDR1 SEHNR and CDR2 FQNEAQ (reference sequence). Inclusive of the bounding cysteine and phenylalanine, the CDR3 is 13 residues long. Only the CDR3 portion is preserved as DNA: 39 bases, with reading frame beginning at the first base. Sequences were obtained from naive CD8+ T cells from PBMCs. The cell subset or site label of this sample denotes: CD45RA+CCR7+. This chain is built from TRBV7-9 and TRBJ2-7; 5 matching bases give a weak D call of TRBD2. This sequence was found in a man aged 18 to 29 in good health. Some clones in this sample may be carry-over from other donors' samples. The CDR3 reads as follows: CASSPLGVHEQYF. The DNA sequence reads TGTGCCAGCAGCCCCTTGGGAGTACACGAGCAGTACTTC.